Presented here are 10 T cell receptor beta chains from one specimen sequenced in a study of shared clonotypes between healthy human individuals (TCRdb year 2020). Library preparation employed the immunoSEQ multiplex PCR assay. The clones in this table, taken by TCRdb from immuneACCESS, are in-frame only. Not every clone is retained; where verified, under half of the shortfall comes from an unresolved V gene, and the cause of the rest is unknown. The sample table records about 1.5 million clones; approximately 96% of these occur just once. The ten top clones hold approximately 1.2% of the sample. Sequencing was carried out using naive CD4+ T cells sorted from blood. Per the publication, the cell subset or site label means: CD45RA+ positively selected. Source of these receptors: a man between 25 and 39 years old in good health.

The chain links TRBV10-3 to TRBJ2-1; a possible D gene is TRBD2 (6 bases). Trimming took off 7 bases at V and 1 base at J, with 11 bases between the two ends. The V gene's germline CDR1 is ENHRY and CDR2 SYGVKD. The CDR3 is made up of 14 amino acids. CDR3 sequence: CAIMRGRSYNEQFF. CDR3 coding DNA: TGTGCCATCATGAGAGGGAGGTCCTACAATGAGCAGTTCTTC.

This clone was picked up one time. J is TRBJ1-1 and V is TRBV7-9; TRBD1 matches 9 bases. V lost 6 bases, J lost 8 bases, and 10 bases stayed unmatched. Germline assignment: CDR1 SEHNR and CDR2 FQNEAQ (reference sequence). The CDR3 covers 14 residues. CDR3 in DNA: TGTGCCAGCAGTCACCGGGACAGGGTTACCGAAGCTTTCTTT. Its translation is CASSHRDRVTEAFF.

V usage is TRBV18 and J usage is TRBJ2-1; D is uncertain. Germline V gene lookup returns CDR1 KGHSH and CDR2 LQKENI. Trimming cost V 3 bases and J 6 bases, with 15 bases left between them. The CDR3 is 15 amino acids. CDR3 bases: TGTGCCAGCTCACCCACCTGGATGGAAAGCAATGAGCAGTTCTTC. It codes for CASSPTWMESNEQFF.

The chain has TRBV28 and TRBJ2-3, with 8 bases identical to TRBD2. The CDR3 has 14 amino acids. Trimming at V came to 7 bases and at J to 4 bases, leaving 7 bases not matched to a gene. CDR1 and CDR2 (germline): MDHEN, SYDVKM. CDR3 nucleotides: TGTGCCAGCACCTCGGGGACTAGATCAGATACGCAGTATTTT. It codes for CASTSGTRSDTQYF.

In DNA form, the CDR3 reads TGTGCTAGTGGTTTGGGGAGAGGGGGACAGGGTCTTATCTATGAGCAGTTCTTC. Residues: CASGLGRGGQGLIYEQFF. The gene calls are TRBV12-5 and TRBJ2-1; 9 bases line up with TRBD1. Trimming removed 1 base from V and 8 bases from J; junction bases left unmatched: 15. The CDR3 spans 18 residues. The germline V gene encodes CDR1 LGHNT and CDR2 FRNRAP.

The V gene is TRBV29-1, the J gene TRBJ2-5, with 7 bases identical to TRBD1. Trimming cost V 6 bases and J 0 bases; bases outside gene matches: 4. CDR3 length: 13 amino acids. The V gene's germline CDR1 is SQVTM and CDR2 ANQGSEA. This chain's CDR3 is CSVKGQYQETQYF. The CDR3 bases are TGCAGCGTAAAGGGACAGTACCAAGAGACCCAGTACTTC.

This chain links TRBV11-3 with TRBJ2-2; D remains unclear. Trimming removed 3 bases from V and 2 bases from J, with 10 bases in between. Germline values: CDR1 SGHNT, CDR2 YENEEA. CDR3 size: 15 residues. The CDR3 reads CASSLGSPNTGELFF. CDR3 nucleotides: TGTGCCAGCAGCTTGGGTTCTCCAAACACCGGGGAGCTGTTTTTT.

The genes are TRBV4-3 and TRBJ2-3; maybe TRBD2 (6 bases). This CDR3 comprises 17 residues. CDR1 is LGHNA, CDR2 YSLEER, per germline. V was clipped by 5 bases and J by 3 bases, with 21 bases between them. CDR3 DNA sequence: TGCGCCAGCAGCTCCCTTAAGGCAGGACTAAGAACAGATACGCAGTATTTT. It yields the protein CASSSLKAGLRTDTQYF.

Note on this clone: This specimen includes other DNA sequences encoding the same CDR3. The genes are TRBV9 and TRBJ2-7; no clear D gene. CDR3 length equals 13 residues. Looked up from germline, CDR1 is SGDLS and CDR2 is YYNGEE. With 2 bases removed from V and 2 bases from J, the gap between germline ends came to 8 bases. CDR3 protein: CASSVGPTYEQYF. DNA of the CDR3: TGTGCCAGCAGCGTGGGCCCCACCTACGAGCAGTACTTC.

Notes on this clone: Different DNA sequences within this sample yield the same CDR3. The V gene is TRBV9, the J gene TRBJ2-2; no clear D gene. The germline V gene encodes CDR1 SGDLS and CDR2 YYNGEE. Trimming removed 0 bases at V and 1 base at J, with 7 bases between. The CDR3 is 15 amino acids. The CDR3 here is CASSVVGQNTGELFF. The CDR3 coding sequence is TGTGCCAGCAGCGTAGTTGGGCAGAACACCGGGGAGCTGTTTTTT.